This T cell receptor (beta chain) was observed in a study of blood T cell repertoires in COVID-19. Study information: Collection of acute and convalescent COVID-19 samples took place in the United States, Italy and Spain. In each case, the material was cDNA or gDNA derived from T cells, B-cell-depleted T cells, or PBMCs.

As handled by the study authors: Reference gene primers were amplified, and this amplification served to estimate nucleated cell counts. This table comes from immunoSEQ multiplex PCR, and its TCRdb copy is limited to in-frame clones, with some not included. The DNA gave D and trimming, while V, J and clone size come from that table. The sample records about 200,000 clones, about 86% being singletons. The CDR3 is 11 residues long. CDR1 and CDR2 from the germline V gene are SGHRS and YFSETQ. Trimming took 0 bases from V and 11 from J, leaving 8 bases between them. Sequenced material: peripheral blood. This chain links TRBV5-1 with TRBJ2-5; possible D gene TRBD2, 5 bases. This receptor was identified in a woman in her seventies with acute or convalescent COVID-19. CDR3 in amino acids: CASSLEREQYF. Written as DNA, the CDR3 is TGCGCCAGCAGCTTGGAACGGGAACAGTACTTC.